This TCR beta chain originates from a study of cytomegalovirus exposure and HLA in healthy donors listed by TCRdb under 2017. Describing the broader study: An earlier analysis of some 500 of the donors reported more than 250 Gb of sequence data and 117 million unique TCR beta sequences from about 179 million T cells. Approximately 310 gigabases of sequencing data and some 85 million unique TCR sequences were included in an early release covering roughly 600 HLA-typed donors. The genetic ancestry cluster associated with self-reported Caucasian donors included over 80% of the approximately 410 genotyped donors. The study aimed to test whether signatures of past pathogen exposure could be identified by cataloging public T cell receptors. Using immunosequencing, the study profiled T cell repertoires from 666 subjects and related those repertoires to cytomegalovirus serostatus. In addition to the first cohort of 650 to 750 subjects, a separate validation cohort of over 90 different subjects was used. To predict cytomegalovirus infection status, the study combined high-throughput TCR immunosequencing, statistical association of individual TCRs with disease status, and machine learning. To study patterns of TCR occurrence, a later analysis re-analyzed previously published TCR beta repertoires from hundreds of donors and added high-resolution HLA genotyping. In the later analysis, no new phenotypic data were used to find candidate immune exposures; instead, reliance was placed on TCR beta sequences and their occurrence across donors. To decide whether each TCR beta V gene segment behaved as functional or pseudogenic, an earlier analysis of several hundred of the donors relied on high-throughput TCR beta sequencing. Donor age, sex, ethnicity and CMV serostatus were compiled alongside the repertoire data. In a later genetic analysis, genome-wide SNP genotypes for about 60% of the 666 donors were used, and that subset was treated as a discovery cohort. All discovery cohort repertoires had been generated on a single sequencing platform. HLA typing covered class I and class II loci at four-digit resolution. Typing coverage differed by locus: A, B, C, DRB1 and DQB1 were typed in about 620-630 donors, DQA1 in 522, DPA1 in around 600, and DPB1 in just under 480. Several DR-DQ haplotypes were treated as single units for association and clustering because of strong linkage in the cohort. Among 300 to 500 genotyped donors of the cohort, an average of roughly 230,000 unique TCR beta nucleotide sequences was sequenced per donor, of which 15% to 20% were non-productive. On the study overall, not on this receptor specifically: In a later analysis, most CMV-associated TCR beta chains were found to appear HLA-restricted, with HLA associations seemingly driven largely by CMV exposure. Most TCR sequences were observed very rarely across donors, whereas some public TCRs were present in many individuals. V-gene and J-gene trimming of TCR beta chains was associated with a missense DCLRE1C variant in a later genetic analysis, and the association was replicated in an independent cohort. Linkage disequilibrium might explain the correlated functional status among segregating V segments, but an unknown experimental factor could not be excluded. Around 16 rarely observed V segments, including chromosome 9 orphons, were excluded from the earlier analysis of almost 600 of the donors because counts were too low. The presence/absence analyses assumed that sequencing depth was roughly uniform across donors, and that assumption may not be true. Broadly in line with IMGT annotations, most TCR beta V segments showed up in productive rearrangements about 87% or about 30% of the time in an earlier analysis of approximately 600 of the donors. Strong co-occurrence of HLA alleles, especially DR and DQ, made assigning TCR associations to individual alleles difficult. According to a later analysis, TCR association rates differed among HLA loci, with DRB1 alleles showing the most associated TCRs and HLA-C alleles showing the fewest. It was suggested by the authors that the approach could potentially be generalized to other disease states and immunological phenotypes. The only immune exposure information available for the cohort was CMV serostatus. A total of roughly 160 TCR beta chains were listed by the study as associated with cytomegalovirus. In vitro tests confirmed that a few of the cytomegalovirus-associated TCR beta chains recognize cytomegalovirus antigens. In a later analysis, HLA-associated TCR beta chains were found to be more clonally expanded and to have lower generation probabilities than equally common non-associated chains. Compared with the 666-donor mean, donors in an Asian-associated ancestry cluster had fewer N-insertions in productive TCRs, according to a later genetic analysis. In both the original and validation cohorts, the classifier was reported to diagnose cytomegalovirus status with high specificity and sensitivity. Because HLA typing was unavailable for some donors at each locus, only the typed subset was used in association tests. The 87-base-pair reads could not distinguish some IMGT-functional V segments, including TRBV6-2 and TRBV6-3, so those segments were excluded. A group of highly shared sequence variants was considered likely to be a technical artifact of the sequencing pipeline. Specific HLA alleles were associated with 16,951 TCR beta sequences at a false discovery rate of 0.05 in a later analysis. A further reported finding was that TCR beta sequences accurately predicted the HLA-A and HLA-B alleles for most subjects in the first cohort. This cohort had only TCR beta chains sequenced, and the lack of alpha or paired-chain data limited which features could be detected. In a later analysis, several top co-occurrence clusters were reported to appear linked to parvovirus B19, influenza, CMV and Epstein-Barr virus.

Libraries were constructed by the immunoSEQ multiplex PCR assay. For the multiplex PCR, a mixture combining 60 forward primers for TCR Vbeta segments and 13 reverse primers for TCR Jbeta segments was used. The CDR3 region of rearranged TCR beta genes was amplified from genomic DNA by a multiplex PCR assay. On the Illumina HiSeq System, the amplified TCR beta libraries were sequenced as 87-base-pair reads. In the original analysis: A later analysis counted some 80 million unique TCR beta chains across the approximately 700 repertoires, and around 9.9 million of these chains were shared by at least two donors. A nearest-neighbor algorithm error-corrected the raw reads and collapsed the reads into unique sequences, merging closely related sequences to remove PCR and sequencing errors. CDR3 sequences were aligned to IMGT reference sequences to assign V, D and J gene segments. Each retained sequence needed at least a six-nucleotide match to both a V gene segment and a J gene segment. A rearrangement was called productive if the CDR3 had no stop codons and remained in frame with V and J, and every other rearrangement was called non-productive. CDR3 was defined according to IMGT convention as the region running from the second conserved V-encoded cysteine to the conserved J-encoded phenylalanine. In an earlier analysis of 500 to 650 of the donors, sequences lacking an unambiguous match to a single V gene segment were excluded. In an earlier analysis of 587 of the donors, V segments were called functional above 56.7% productive rearrangements and were called segregating when the between-donor standard deviation exceeded 5%. A statistical classification framework was built for diagnosing cytomegalovirus status from the catalog of TCR beta chain sequences. A later analysis assigned V and J genes by comparing TCR nucleotide sequences with IMGT/GENE-DB human TR gene sequences. A later analysis assigned CDR3 sequences and most-parsimonious VDJ recombination scenarios with the TCRdist pipeline. A later analysis defined each TCR beta chain by its CDR3 amino acid sequence plus V-gene family, and excluded reads lacking a unique V-gene family. In a later analysis, several hundred highly shared, low-generation-probability nucleotide sequences were removed to address suspected cross-contamination and a sequencing artifact. For each public chain, a later analysis derived a clonal expansion index from normalized ranks of inferred template counts within each repertoire. A later analysis computed generation probabilities with a VDJ recombination model fitted to out-of-frame rearrangements, and checked the results against IGoR. In a later analysis, hypergeometric tests were used to score TCR-TCR, TCR-HLA and TCR-CMV co-occurrence, with a repertoire-size bias correction applied to TCR pairs. In a later analysis, false discovery rates were estimated by permuting HLA or CMV assignments 20 times. In a later analysis, co-occurring TCRs were grouped using DBSCAN, and TCRdist sequence similarity was added for clustering within HLA-allele-positive subsets. For co-occurrence clustering, repertoires with fewer than 30,000 or more than 120,000 public chains were excluded, along with five repertoires with anomalous nucleotide sharing. The immuneACCESS repertoire file appears here via TCRdb, limited to in-frame rearrangements. These files lack a portion of the clones; in checked studies, under half of the deficit traces to unresolved V genes, and the cause of the others is not known. That table furnishes V, J and clone size, whereas the DNA furnished D and trimming. This sample holds some 79,000 clones; roughly 79% were observed only once. 4.5% to 7% of the sample is held by the ten biggest clonotypes.

The cohort comprised hundreds of healthy bone marrow donors. At the time of sampling, every cohort member was nominally healthy, though immune exposures that went unrecorded were likely present. The donor was CMV seropositive and was included in the group of 250 to 300 seropositive cohort members. Every donor gave a peripheral blood sample, and the peripheral blood mononuclear cells from that sample were used for TCR beta sequencing. Genomic DNA was extracted from the blood cell samples with the Qiagen DNeasy Blood Extraction Kit. On this clone: Its recognized antigen is unknown. No qualities accompany the bases; no much larger clone lies one base away.

The junction shows trimming of 6 bases on V and 7 bases on J, and the gene matches do not reach 7 bases of it. CDR1 and CDR2, looked up from the germline V gene, are MDHEN and SYDVKM. The CDR3 spans 14 residues, from the cysteine through the phenylalanine. Only the CDR3 portion is preserved as DNA: 42 bases, with reading frame beginning at the first base. The sequencing input was PBMCs. The rearranged segments are TRBV28 and TRBJ1-4; the junction holds 8 bases that match TRBD1. This clonotype originated in a male donor in good health and CMV-seropositive. The CDR3 protein sequence reads: CASRSGGTAEKLFF. The nucleotide sequence reads as follows: TGTGCCAGCAGATCAGGGGGCACGGCTGAAAAACTGTTTTTT.